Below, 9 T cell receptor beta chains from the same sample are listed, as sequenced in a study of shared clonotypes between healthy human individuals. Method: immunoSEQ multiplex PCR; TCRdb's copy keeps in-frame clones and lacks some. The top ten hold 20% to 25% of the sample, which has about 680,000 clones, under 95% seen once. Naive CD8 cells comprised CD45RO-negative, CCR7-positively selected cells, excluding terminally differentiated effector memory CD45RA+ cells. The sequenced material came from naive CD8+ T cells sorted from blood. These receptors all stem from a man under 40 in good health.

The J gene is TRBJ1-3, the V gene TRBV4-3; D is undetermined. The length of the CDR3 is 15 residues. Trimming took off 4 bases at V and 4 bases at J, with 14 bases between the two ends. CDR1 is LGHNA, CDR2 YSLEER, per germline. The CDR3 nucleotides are TGCGCCAGCAGCCCAGCCGAGGGAACAGGAAACACCATATATTTT. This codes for CASSPAEGTGNTIYF.

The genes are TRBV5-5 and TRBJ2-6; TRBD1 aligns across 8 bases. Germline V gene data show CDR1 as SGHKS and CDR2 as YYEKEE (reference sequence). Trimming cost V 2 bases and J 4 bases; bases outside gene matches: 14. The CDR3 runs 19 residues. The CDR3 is CASSFFFGQGSRGANVLTF. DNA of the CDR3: TGTGCCAGCAGCTTCTTCTTCGGACAGGGCTCACGGGGGGCCAACGTCCTGACTTTC.

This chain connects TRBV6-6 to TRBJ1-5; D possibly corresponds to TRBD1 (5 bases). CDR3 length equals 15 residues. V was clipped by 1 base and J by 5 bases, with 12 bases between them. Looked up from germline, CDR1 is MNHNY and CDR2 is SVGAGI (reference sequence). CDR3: CASSYWTVGDQPQHF. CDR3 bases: TGTGCCAGCAGTTACTGGACGGTGGGGGATCAGCCCCAGCATTTT.

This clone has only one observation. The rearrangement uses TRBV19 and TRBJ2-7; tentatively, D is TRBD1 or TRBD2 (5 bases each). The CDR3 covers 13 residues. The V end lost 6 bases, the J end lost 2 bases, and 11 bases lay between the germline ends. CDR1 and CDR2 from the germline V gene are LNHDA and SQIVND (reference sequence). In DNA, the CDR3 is TGTGCCAGTAGGGGGGACCAAACCTACGAGCAGTACTTC. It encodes CASRGDQTYEQYF.

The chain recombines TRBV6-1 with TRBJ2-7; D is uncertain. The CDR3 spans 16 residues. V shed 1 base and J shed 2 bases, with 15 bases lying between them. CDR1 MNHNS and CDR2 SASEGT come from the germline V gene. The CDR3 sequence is CASSEGVVTVAYEQYF. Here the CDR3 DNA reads TGTGCCAGCAGTGAAGGGGTTGTGACCGTCGCCTACGAGCAGTACTTC.

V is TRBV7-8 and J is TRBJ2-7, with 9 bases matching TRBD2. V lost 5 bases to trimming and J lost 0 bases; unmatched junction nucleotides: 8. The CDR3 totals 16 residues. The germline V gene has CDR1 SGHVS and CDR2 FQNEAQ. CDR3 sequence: CASSQPTSGGSYEQYF. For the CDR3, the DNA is TGTGCCAGCAGCCAACCGACTAGCGGAGGCTCCTACGAGCAGTACTTC.

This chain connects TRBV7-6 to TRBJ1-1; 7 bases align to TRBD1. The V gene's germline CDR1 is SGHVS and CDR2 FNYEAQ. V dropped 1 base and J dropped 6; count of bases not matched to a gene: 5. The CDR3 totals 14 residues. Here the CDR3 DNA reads TGTGCCAGCAGCTTAGGCGGACAGGCTCCTGAAGCTTTCTTT. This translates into CASSLGGQAPEAFF.

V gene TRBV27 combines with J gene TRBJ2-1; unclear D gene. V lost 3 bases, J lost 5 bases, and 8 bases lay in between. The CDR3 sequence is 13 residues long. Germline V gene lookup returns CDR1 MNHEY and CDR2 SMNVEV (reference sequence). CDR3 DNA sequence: TGTGCCAGCAGTTTGAATCCTAACAATGAGCAGTTCTTC. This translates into CASSLNPNNEQFF.

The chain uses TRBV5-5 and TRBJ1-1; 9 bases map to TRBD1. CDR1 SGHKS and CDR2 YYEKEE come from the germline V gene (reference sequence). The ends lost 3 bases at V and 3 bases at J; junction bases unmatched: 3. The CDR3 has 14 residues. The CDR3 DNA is TGTGCCAGCAGCTCGGGACAGGGTTACACTGAAGCTTTCTTT. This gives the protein CASSSGQGYTEAFF.